What follows are 15 T cell receptor beta chains derived from one specimen sequenced in a study of blood T cells in healthy people across ages. A second about 6 to 11 cycle PCR used barcoded and J-beta primers. TCRdb processed the 5' RACE reads anew with MiXCR; each CDR3 protein has one entry. The sample has hundreds of thousands of distinct CDR3 sequences; around half are singletons. Sequencing used blood. The receptors come from a man older than 75 in good health.

The rearrangement joins TRBV7-3 to TRBJ2-1; 12 bases line up with TRBD2. This CDR3 has 15 residues. Germline V gives CDR1 SGHTA, CDR2 FQGTGA. The ends lost 2 bases at V and 7 bases at J; junction bases unmatched: 3. The DNA of the CDR3 is TGTGCCAGCAGCTTACGACTAGCGGGAGAAAATGAGCAGTTCTTC. Translating it yields CASSLRLAGENEQFF.

The chain uses TRBV5-1 and TRBJ2-6; D call uncertain. V lost 0 bases and J 4 bases, leaving 8 bases between the germline ends. Per the germline V gene, CDR1 is SGHRS and CDR2 is YFSETQ. This CDR3 region has 15 residues. This CDR3 reads CASSLVRLGANVLTF. CDR3 bases: TGCGCCAGCAGCTTGGTGAGGCTCGGGGCCAACGTCCTGACTTTC.

The rearrangement uses TRBV4-2 and TRBJ2-3; TRBD1 agrees at 10 bases. The germline CDR1 and CDR2 sequences are LGHNA and YNFKEQ. The CDR3 runs 20 residues. V lost 0 bases and J lost 0; bases outside the gene matches: 12. This CDR3 reads CASSQDIGTGEGPSTDTQYF. The DNA for the CDR3 is TGTGCCAGCAGCCAAGATATTGGGACAGGGGAAGGCCCGAGCACAGATACGCAGTATTTT.

The chain recombines TRBV15 with TRBJ2-3; 10 nucleotides align to TRBD2. V lost 0 bases and J lost 1; bases outside the gene matches: 10. The CDR3 has 19 residues. Germline-derived CDR1 and CDR2 are LNHNV and YYDKDF (reference sequence). In nucleotides, the CDR3 is TGTGCCACCAGCAGAGACGCCAGGGAACTAGCGGGACGCACAGATACGCAGTATTTT. Amino acid sequence: CATSRDARELAGRTDTQYF.

This clonotype has only a few counts. The genes are TRBV29-1 and TRBJ2-5, with TRBD1 matching over 8 bases. The closer fit of TRBJ2-7 to the DNA end suggests the J call may be wrong. CDR1 SQVTM and CDR2 ANQGSEA come from the germline V gene. This CDR3 has 13 amino acids. The CDR3 loop reads CSVQDRAQNEQYF. In nucleotides, the CDR3 is TGCAGCGTTCAGGACAGGGCCCAGAACGAGCAGTACTTC.

The CDR3 bases are TGTGCCAGCAGCCCAACCGAACCCCAGGGGGGCGGCTACACCTTC. It is translated as CASSPTEPQGGGYTF. V and J are TRBV7-8 and TRBJ1-2, with TRBD1 matching over 7 bases. Unmatched junction bases numbered 14, after V lost 5 bases and J lost 8 bases. Germline V gene data show CDR1 as SGHVS and CDR2 as FQNEAQ. This CDR3 has 15 amino acids.

Regarding this clonotype: Its ends do not fully match the called genes, so a read error is possible. This chain uses TRBV15 with TRBJ2-3, with 12 bases lining up with TRBD2. Germline V CDR1 and CDR2: LNHNV, YYDKDF (reference sequence). This CDR3 is built from 15 residues. The CDR3 reads CATSLAGGSTDTQYF. In DNA, the CDR3 is TGTGCCACCAGCCTAGCGGGGGGGAGCACTGATACGCAGTATTTT.

This chain uses TRBV29-1 with TRBJ2-1; 10 bases match TRBD2. The CDR3 contains 14 residues. V was pared by 4 bases and J by 7 bases, with 7 bases of the junction left unmatched. Germline V gene sequence: CDR1 SQVTM, CDR2 ANQGSEA. The CDR3 spells CSVAGTSASNEQFF. CDR3 in DNA: TGCAGCGTTGCCGGGACTAGCGCTTCAAATGAGCAGTTCTTC.

This clonotype showed up many times. V gene TRBV12-3 or TRBV12-4 combines with J gene TRBJ1-2; D remains ambiguous. This CDR3 has 11 residues. The V end lost 7 bases, the J end lost 2 bases, and 5 bases lay between the germline ends. The CDR3 region has the DNA TGTGCCAGCACTGGGAACTATGGCTACACCTTC. This codes for CASTGNYGYTF.

The chain uses TRBV6-6 and TRBJ2-5; 9 bases fit TRBD2. There are 13 residues in the CDR3. In germline, CDR1 is MNHNY, CDR2 SVGAGI (reference sequence). V lost 10 bases to trimming and J lost 5 bases; unmatched junction nucleotides: 8. As DNA, the CDR3 is TGTGCCACCTCTAGCGGGGAGGGTGAGACCCAGTACTTC. It encodes CATSSGEGETQYF.

The V call is TRBV7-9, the J call TRBJ2-2; D is possibly TRBD1 (5 bases). This CDR3 is built from 14 residues. The V end was cut by 6 bases, the J end by 1 base, with 9 bases between. Germline lookup yields CDR1 SEHNR and CDR2 FQNEAQ (reference sequence). The CDR3 nucleotides are TGTGCCAGCAGGCAAACAGGGAACACCGGGGAGCTGTTTTTT. This codes for CASRQTGNTGELFF.

In its sample, this clonotype was seen many times. The chain combines TRBV14 with TRBJ2-7; D possibly corresponds to TRBD2 (5 bases). The CDR3 length is 15 residues. V was pared by 1 base and J by 2 bases, with 12 bases between. Germline values: CDR1 SGHDN, CDR2 FVKESK. The CDR3 DNA sequence: TGTGCCAGCAGCCAAGTGGCAGGACTTCCCTACGAGCAGTACTTC. Translating gives CASSQVAGLPYEQYF.

This sequence joins TRBV28 and TRBJ2-7, with TRBD1 matching 7 bases. Germline-derived CDR1 and CDR2 are MDHEN and SYDVKM. V lost 2 bases, J lost 3 bases, and 7 bases stayed unmatched. The CDR3 consists of 15 residues. The CDR3 reads CASSLGPRGSYEQYF. The CDR3 nucleotides read TGTGCCAGCAGTTTAGGTCCCAGGGGGAGCTACGAGCAGTACTTC.

This clonotype was found a few times. The V gene is TRBV27, the J gene TRBJ2-7; no reliable D call. CDR3 length: 14 residues. V lost 5 bases, J lost 3 bases, and 14 bases lay in between. Germline V gene lookup returns CDR1 MNHEY and CDR2 SMNVEV (reference sequence). Written as DNA, the CDR3 is TGTGCCAGCAGTCCGACCGGTTTAGGCTACGAGCAGTACTTC. Amino acid sequence: CASSPTGLGYEQYF.

Points on this clonotype: One end of the junction is discordant with germline, which a read error may explain. V and J are TRBV7-9 and TRBJ2-7, with 8 bases fitting TRBD2. CDR3 size: 14 residues. Germline-derived CDR1 and CDR2 are SEHNR and FQNEAQ (reference sequence). The CDR3 bases are TGTGCCGGCAGCTTAGAGGGACTAGTGGGCGAGCAGTACTTC. It encodes CAGSLEGLVGEQYF.